This T cell receptor beta chain was captured by sequencing in a study of human T cells and chemical hapten exposure (dated by TCRdb to the early 2020s). Study-level background: Libraries were pooled for sequencing, and per-sample TCR yields varied mainly because of small differences in library volumes within the pool. In alopecia patients, the study followed how the peripheral blood TCR repertoire changed in vivo over primary and secondary sensitization to diphenylcyclopropenone (DPC), a hapten. Each blood RNA sample was used to sequence both TCR alpha and TCR beta chains.

Total RNA was isolated from unfractionated whole blood collected in Tempus Blood RNA tubes. As TCR sequencing controls, five healthy volunteers were used, with blood taken at day 0, 2 weeks and 6 weeks. Its CDR3 holds 15 amino acids, cysteine through phenylalanine. The kept DNA is CDR3 alone, 45 bases in frame from the first base. The germline V gene specifies SGHTA as CDR1 and FQGNSA as CDR2. Unmatched junction bases come to 13, with V trimmed by 5 bases and J by 8 bases. Library construction relied on 5' RACE. The sequencing machine was an Illumina MiSeq. Library preparation attached unique molecular identifiers to individual cDNA molecules for quantitative, reproducible TCR counting. Under the source paper's analysis protocol: The median number of TCRs per sample was approximately 93,000, ranging from roughly 23,224 to 700,000. The Decombinator software suite was used to annotate the V, J and CDR3 of the TCR reads. To make PS versus PT1 abundance plots, every sample was subsampled to the same number of TCRs (28,000). TCRs were defined as expanded if absent before sensitization and observed at least eight times at the 2-week time point. TCRdb reanalyzed the raw reads on its own, using fastp at Q25 for trimming and MiXCR for clone calling, and kept in-frame beta chains. All rows with the same CDR3 protein become a single entry with the most common DNA and genes. These V and J calls originate from TCRdb's pipeline instead of the authors' own analysis. The sample has approximately 81,000 distinct CDR3 sequences on record, approximately 7.7% of them singletons. The ten largest clones add up to about 2.1% of the sample.

Note on this clonotype: Its antigen is unknown. One base away there is no much larger clone; base qualities are not given.

General study outcomes and caveats: No change with DPC sensitization was found in the number of TCRs above 1 in 1000 frequency, and no evidence of global repertoire structure alterations was found. After repeated subsampling, changes were observed in the strength of the expansion versus patch-test correlation and in the threshold at which the correlation became significant.

The sequence was obtained from a male donor in good health. Here the chain combines TRBV7-2 and TRBJ1-1, and 8 bases in between align with TRBD1. The CDR3 is CASSPHSTGGLEAFF. The DNA sequence is TGTGCCAGCAGCCCCCATTCAACAGGGGGATTGGAAGCTTTCTTT.